This TCR beta chain was sequenced for a study of T-cell memory formation after mild COVID-19. Study-wide findings and caveats: Second-wave clones peaking on day 37 lacked confirmed SARS-CoV-2 specificity. Pre-infection memory showed some responding clones, and this suggested that cross-reactive memory joined.

Trimming shortened V by 2 bases and J by 7 bases, and 22 bases separated the two germline ends. Germline loops: CDR1 SGHKS, CDR2 YYEKEE (reference sequence). This CDR3 contains 16 residues. TCRdb used MiXCR to reprocess the 5' RACE reads, holding one entry per CDR3 protein. The table lists a few hundred thousand distinct CDR3 sequences, 20% to 25% of them singletons, with 7% to 9.5% in the top ten. About this clonotype itself: Antigen specificity is unknown.

The sequence came from an adult woman who had mild COVID-19 (a few samples of this study predate the infection). Cell type and time point are not known. The specimen was PBMCs or a T cell subset sorted from them (not recorded which). The chain employs TRBV5-5 and TRBJ2-7, with a possible D match to TRBD1 (5 bases). The CDR3 bases are TGTGCCAGCAGCTTTATGAGCCAGGGTACTACGAGGGAGCAGTACTTC. Its protein is CASSFMSQGTTREQYF.